This T cell receptor (beta chain) is drawn from a study of T cells in Graves' hyperthyroidism and ophthalmopathy. Study-level points and caveats: Blood samples included most of the expanded thyroid clonotypes exceeding 0.001.

Using RNA transcripts as the source, TCR beta CDR3 regions were amplified. The HTBI primer set served for first-round RT-PCR of the TCR CDR3. Each CDR3 protein is one row after TCRdb ran MiXCR on the multiplex PCR reads. This sample has some 140,000 distinct CDR3 sequences, with 22% found just once. This clonotype has at least ten counts. Its matching antigen is unknown. The hyperthyroidism was newly diagnosed and had lasted under 2 months; the patients were aged 18 to 65. Exclusion of a patient resulted from uncontrolled infection, other autoimmune disease, pregnancy or lactation. At first hyperthyroidism diagnosis, before any ophthalmopathy symptoms, the blood sample was collected. The sequenced material came from blood. The TCR sequence derives from a woman between 50 and 59 years old with Graves' hyperthyroidism that later progressed to Graves' ophthalmopathy.

CDR3 sequence (DNA): TGTGCCAGCAGTCCCGAGGGGCACGAGCAGTACTTC. It codes for CASSPEGHEQYF. The chain recombines TRBV12-3 or TRBV12-4 with TRBJ2-7; D assignment may be TRBD1 or TRBD2 (5 bases each). V dropped 5 bases and J dropped 5 bases, with 10 bases sitting between them. The CDR3 has 12 amino acids.